This T cell receptor (beta chain) comes out of a study of CD8 T cells in ankylosing spondylitis. Study-wide results and limits: Disease-linked clones proved CD8+ and comparatively uncommon in peripheral blood. Matched ankylosing spondylitis synovial fluid reportedly showed significant enrichment of disease-linked clones. One TCR beta motif, made up of under ten highly homologous variants, appeared characteristic of ankylosing spondylitis blood.

At least ten counts were recorded for this clonotype. Antigen: not known. Deletions cut 5 bases from V and 9 bases from J, with 12 bases between. The CDR3 length is 12 residues. Each CDR3 protein gets one entry after TCRdb re-called the 5' RACE reads with MiXCR. The sample includes more than 150,000 distinct CDR3 sequences, 9.5% to 15% of them seen just once. The V call is TRBV12-3 or TRBV12-4, the J call TRBJ2-3; D is undetermined. The TCR originated in a male donor with ankylosing spondylitis or in good health (not recorded which). Sequenced input: blood, either unsorted or a sorted T cell fraction (not recorded which). The CDR3 loop reads CASSLFPGTQYF. The CDR3 bases are TGTGCCAGCAGTCTTTTCCCTGGGACGCAGTATTTT.